This T cell receptor (beta chain) was sequenced in a study of T cell responses to AZD1222 COVID-19 vaccine. Details on this clone: Antigen: not known.

The junction had 7 bases not matched to a gene; V was cut back by 2 bases and J by 2 bases. Germline V gene data show CDR1 as KGHDR and CDR2 as SFDVKD. CDR3 length: 17 residues. The data were produced by immunoSEQ multiplex PCR, yet TCRdb's version contains in-frame clones alone and is incomplete. The data hold around 91,000 clones, with over 75% observed a single time. Study observations and caveats: Vaccine-associated CD4 TCRs spanned spike, dominant at 160-218 and 743-854. In all cases, repertoires were sampled only after the peak T cell response.

This TCR was recovered from an adult in good health. The chain uses TRBV24-1 and TRBJ2-7, with 11 positions matching TRBD1. Specimen: peripheral blood, collected on day 0 of AZD1222 vaccination. CDR3 bases: TGTGCCACCAGTGATTGGGGGACAGGGGGGTCGACCTACGAGCAGTACTTC. It yields the protein CATSDWGTGGSTYEQYF.